This T cell receptor beta chain was sequenced in a study of glioma-infiltrating T cells. Whole-study results and caveats: Only very few CDR3 sequences appeared in both tissue and blood.

Germline V gene data show CDR1 as SGHTA and CDR2 as FQGTGA. The CDR3 loop spans 14 amino acids. Trimming shortened V by 2 bases and J by 5 bases, and 9 bases separated the two germline ends. This clonotype has at least ten counts. Its target is not known. TCR alpha and beta CDR3 regions were amplified from RNA using iRepertoire nested multiplex PCR. TCRdb itself ran the multiplex PCR reads through MiXCR, one entry per CDR3 protein. Of 90,000 to 110,000 distinct CDR3 sequences listed, about 25% were seen once; the top ten hold about a third. The sequence came from a human donor with low-grade glioma or glioblastoma, undergoing nonglioma brain surgery, or in good health (not recorded which). The chain is built from TRBV7-3 and TRBJ2-2; D is unresolved. Material: glioma tissue, nonneoplastic brain tissue, or PBMCs (not recorded which). CDR3 coding DNA: TGTGCCAGCAGCTTAGGCTGGGGAACCGGGGAGCTGTTTTTT. Its protein is CASSLGWGTGELFF.